The 15 T cell receptor beta chains below were found in one sample sequenced in a study of T cell repertoires in aging, cancer and after chemotherapy. Rearranged V-D-J TRB sequences were amplified with a mixed TRB-A/B primer pool. TCRdb independently ran MiXCR on the multiplex PCR reads; one entry per CDR3 protein. The sample shows some 6,000 distinct CDR3 sequences, approximately 39% of them seen only once. The template was genomic DNA from peripheral blood, not RNA. The sample was blood. The receptors were sampled from a human donor in good health.

This sequence joins TRBV6-6 and TRBJ2-7; a weak D match, TRBD2 (5 bases). The CDR3 consists of 15 residues. Per germline, CDR1 MNHNY and CDR2 SVGAGI (reference sequence). V lost 2 bases to trimming and J lost 0 bases, with 11 bases between them. The CDR3 is CASSYMPTSSYEQYF. The DNA for the CDR3 is TGTGCCAGCAGTTACATGCCAACTAGCTCCTACGAGCAGTACTTC.

This clonotype showed up just a few times. This rearrangement joins TRBV5-5 to TRBJ1-6; 7 positions agree with TRBD1. The CDR3 is 17 residues long. J lost 0 bases, V lost 4 bases, and 7 bases had no gene match. The V gene's germline CDR1 is SGHKS and CDR2 YYEKEE (reference sequence). The CDR3, as DNA: TGTGCCAGCAGCGGGCCGGGACAGAGCTCCTATAATTCACCCCTCCACTTT. Translating gives CASSGPGQSSYNSPLHF.

In this sample, this clonotype is large (0.1 to 1%). The chain combines TRBV4-3 with TRBJ2-1; D unresolved. The CDR3 has 14 residues. CDR1 LGHNA and CDR2 YSLEER come from the germline V gene. Trimming cost V 1 base and J 6 bases, with 10 bases left between them. This CDR3 reads CASSQGLGFNEQFF. The CDR3 DNA reads as TGCGCCAGCAGCCAAGGGCTAGGGTTCAATGAGCAGTTCTTC.

In its sample, this clonotype was seen a few times. The chain joins TRBV6-5 to TRBJ2-7; D is perhaps TRBD1 or TRBD2 (5 bases each). CDR3 length equals 15 residues. Trimming stripped 2 bases from V and 0 bases from J, with 11 bases between. The germline V gene encodes CDR1 MNHEY and CDR2 SVGAGI. The chain's CDR3 is CASSYEAGSSYEQYF. The DNA for the CDR3 is TGTGCCAGCAGTTACGAAGCAGGGAGCTCCTACGAGCAGTACTTC.

The chain employs TRBV27 and TRBJ1-2; D is unclear. Looked up from germline, CDR1 is MNHEY and CDR2 is SMNVEV (reference sequence). This CDR3 region has 15 residues. Trimming stripped 0 bases from V and 4 bases from J, with 12 bases between. In DNA, the CDR3 is TGTGCCAGCAGTTTATCTTCCATTCCACGCTATGGCTACACCTTC. Its translation is CASSLSSIPRYGYTF.

J is TRBJ2-1 and V is TRBV7-2; D might be TRBD1 (6 bases). The CDR3 covers 15 residues. V lost 4 bases and J lost 0, with 10 bases in between. The germline V gene has CDR1 SGHTA and CDR2 FQGNSA. The DNA for the CDR3 is TGTGCCAGCAGCTCACAGGGATTCTCCTACAATGAGCAGTTCTTC. Amino acids: CASSSQGFSYNEQFF. Together with reference TRBV7-2 and TRBJ2-1, the CDR3 gives the full variable domain: GAGVSQSPSNKVTEKGKDVELRCDPISGHTALYWYRQSLGQGLEFLIYFQGNSAPDKSGLPSDRFSAERTGGSVSTLTIQRTQQEDSAVYLCASSSQGFSYNEQFFGPGTRLTVL.

By sample fraction, this clonotype is medium-sized. The rearrangement links TRBV29-1 to TRBJ2-1; D is unresolved. CDR3 length: 11 amino acids. The V gene's germline CDR1 is SQVTM and CDR2 ANQGSEA. V lost 4 bases, J lost 9 bases, and 10 bases lay in between. The CDR3 here is CSVATEVEQFF. The CDR3 DNA reads as TGCAGCGTTGCCACAGAGGTTGAGCAGTTCTTC.

This clonotype has only a few counts. The genes are TRBV7-6 and TRBJ2-3; TRBD1 matches 8 bases. In germline, CDR1 is SGHVS, CDR2 FNYEAQ. This CDR3 contains 14 residues. The trim removed 6 bases at V and 6 bases at J, leaving 8 bases unmatched. CDR3 sequence (DNA): TGTGCCAGCAGTATGACAGGGGTGGTCGATACGCAGTATTTT. Its protein product is CASSMTGVVDTQYF.

This rearrangement joins TRBV5-1 to TRBJ2-1, with 9 positions matching TRBD2. Germline assignment: CDR1 SGHRS and CDR2 YFSETQ. This CDR3 is built from 16 residues. After removal of 0 bases from V and 4 bases from J, the junction contained 5 bases not matched to a gene. As DNA, the CDR3 is TGCGCCAGCAGCTTGGCTCCAAGCGGGGGGTACAATGAGCAGTTCTTC. It yields the protein CASSLAPSGGYNEQFF.

This clonotype was counted a few times. This chain connects TRBV11-1 to TRBJ1-6; D is possibly TRBD1 (5 bases). CDR3 length: 15 residues. With 1 base removed from V and 7 bases from J, the gap between germline ends came to 11 bases. Germline V gives CDR1 SGHAT, CDR2 FQDESV (reference sequence). The CDR3 bases are TGTGCCAGCAGCTTAGTTGAGACAGTGAATTCACCCCTCCACTTT. Its protein is CASSLVETVNSPLHF.

The gene calls are TRBV5-4 and TRBJ1-1; 7 nucleotides agree with TRBD1. Germline-derived CDR1 and CDR2 are SGHNT and YYREEE (reference sequence). Trimming at V came to 5 bases and at J to 0 bases, leaving 4 bases not matched to a gene. This CDR3 region has 14 residues. The CDR3 DNA sequence: TGTGCCAGCAGACCAGACAGGGTGAACACTGAAGCTTTCTTT. It yields the protein CASRPDRVNTEAFF.

The V gene is TRBV19, the J gene TRBJ2-2; D not certain. V lost 5 bases, J lost 8 bases, and 6 bases lay in between. This CDR3 is built from 11 residues. Looked up from germline, CDR1 is LNHDA and CDR2 is SQIVND (reference sequence). The CDR3 nucleotides are TGTGCCAGTAGTCTTTTAGGGGAGCTGTTTTTT. This sequence encodes CASSLLGELFF. The whole variable domain, filled in from reference TRBV19 and TRBJ2-2, reads DGGITQSPKYLFRKEGQNVTLSCEQNLNHDAMYWYRQDPGQGLRLIYYSQIVNDFQKGDIAEGYSVSREKKESFPLTVTSAQKNPTAFYLCASSLLGELFFGEGSRLTVL.

The chain carries TRBV27 and TRBJ2-7; D call uncertain. Trimming stripped 5 bases from V and 4 bases from J, with 15 bases between. The CDR3 covers 14 residues. Germline CDR1 MNHEY, CDR2 SMNVEV (reference sequence). The chain's CDR3 is CASSSLILGYEQYF. The DNA for the CDR3 is TGTGCCAGCAGTAGCCTCATTTTGGGGTACGAGCAGTACTTC.

V gene TRBV5-6 combines with J gene TRBJ2-2; D is unresolved. The germline gives CDR1 SGHDT, CDR2 YYEEEE. Trimming stripped 4 bases from V and 4 bases from J, with 11 bases between. The CDR3 runs to 14 residues. The CDR3: CASSQDFSTGELFF. CDR3 in DNA: TGTGCCAGCAGCCAAGATTTCTCCACCGGGGAGCTGTTTTTT.

This clonotype was counted between two and nine times. The V gene is TRBV18, the J gene TRBJ1-5; the D gene is possibly TRBD1 (5 bases). Germline-derived CDR1 and CDR2 are KGHSH and LQKENI. The CDR3 contains 14 residues. Trimming removed 4 bases at V and 6 bases at J, with 13 bases between. CDR3 DNA: TGTGCCAGCTCACGGGTCAGGGTGGGTCAGCCCCAGCATTTT. Its translation: CASSRVRVGQPQHF. Based on the CDR3 plus reference TRBV18 and TRBJ1-5, the full variable domain is NAGVMQNPRHLVRRRGQEARLRCSPMKGHSHVYWYRQLPEEGLKFMVYLQKENIIDESGMPKERFSAEFPKEGPSILRIQQVVRGDSAAYFCASSRVRVGQPQHFGDGTRLSIL.